These T cell receptor beta chains were read from a single sample in a study of post-analysis software for immune sequencing data. TCRdb called the PCR reads again in MiXCR, with one record for every CDR3 protein. The sample has hundreds of thousands of distinct CDR3 sequences, 30% to 45% seen once. Sequencing was performed on blood. These receptors were obtained from a girl aged 2 to 9 with multiple sclerosis. Both conserved end residues are part of each CDR3. A D gene is named only where the DNA matches it firmly. Expanded clones are given a class, and other clones once, few, many or no size at all.

d_gene	v_gene	abundance	j_gene	CDR3aa	CDR3nt
NA	TRBV6-1	NA	TRBJ2-4	CASGGEYILAKNIQYF	TGTGCCAGCGGAGGGGAGTATATCCTAGCCAAAAACATTCAGTACTTC
NA	TRBV7-9	NA	TRBJ2-5	CASSLMPSALETQYF	TGTGCCAGCAGCTTAATGCCGTCAGCGTTGGAGACCCAGTACTTC
TRBD1	TRBV28	NA	TRBJ2-1	CASTTLGDRPSNEQFF	TGTGCCAGCACCACCTTGGGGGACAGGCCGAGTAATGAGCAGTTCTTC
TRBD2	TRBV20-1	NA	TRBJ2-1	CSARDTGLAGGPNEQFF	TGCAGTGCTAGAGATACTGGACTAGCGGGGGGCCCCAATGAGCAGTTCTTC
NA	TRBV29-1	NA	TRBJ1-1	CSVDSTAEAFF	TGCAGCGTTGACTCGACAGCCGAAGCTTTCTTT
TRBD1	TRBV6-5	NA	TRBJ2-1	CASSSRTMGQEYNEQFF	TGTGCCAGCAGTTCAAGAACGATGGGACAGGAGTACAATGAGCAGTTCTTC
NA	TRBV11-2	NA	TRBJ2-1	CASSPNGGYNEQFF	TGTGCCAGCAGCCCGAACGGGGGCTACAATGAGCAGTTCTTC
TRBD2	TRBV4-2	NA	TRBJ2-3	CASSQEALAGGKDTQYF	TGTGCCAGCAGCCAAGAGGCCCTAGCGGGAGGCAAAGATACGCAGTATTTT
NA	TRBV7-2	NA	TRBJ2-1	CASSYAVGGNEQFF	TGTGCCAGCAGCTACGCTGTTGGGGGGAATGAGCAGTTCTTC
NA	TRBV7-9	few	TRBJ1-2	CASSLVSLPMDYTF	TGTGCCAGCAGCTTAGTGTCCCTCCCTATGGACTACACCTTC
NA	TRBV28	few	TRBJ2-7	CASSAWHEQYF	TGTGCCAGCAGTGCTTGGCACGAGCAGTACTTC
NA	TRBV3-1	NA	TRBJ1-4	CASSQAGGSNEKRFF	TGTGCCAGCAGCCAAGCAGGAGGCAGTAATGAAAAACGGTTTTTT
NA	TRBV20-1	few	TRBJ1-5	CSARDRVNSNQPQHF	TGCAGTGCTAGAGATAGGGTTAACAGCAATCAGCCCCAGCATTTT
NA	TRBV6-2/TRBV6-3	NA	TRBJ1-1	CASRHGTGDTEAFF	TGTGCCAGCAGGCACGGAACCGGGGACACTGAAGCTTTCTTT
TRBD2	TRBV15	NA	TRBJ2-1	CATSRTSSGPYNEQFF	TGTGCCACCAGCAGAACTTCTAGCGGCCCCTACAATGAGCAGTTCTTC
NA	TRBV12-3/TRBV12-4	few	TRBJ1-2	CASSLRTSGGYTF	TGTGCCAGCAGTTTACGGACCTCTGGTGGCTACACCTTC
NA	TRBV3-1	NA	TRBJ2-1	CASSRGGASYNEQFF	TGTGCCAGCAGCCGGGGGGGCGCGTCCTACAATGAGCAGTTCTTC
TRBD2	TRBV7-8	NA	TRBJ2-1	CASSLRRGGLHEQFF	TGTGCCAGCAGCTTGAGGCGGGGGGGCCTTCATGAGCAGTTCTTC
NA	TRBV9	few	TRBJ2-3	CASSVVGSYTQYF	TGTGCCAGCAGCGTAGTTGGCTCTTATACGCAGTATTTT
NA	TRBV10-3	once	TRBJ2-3	CAIEDSVSTDTQYF	TGTGCCATCGAGGACAGTGTTAGCACAGATACGCAGTATTTT
NA	TRBV20-1	NA	TRBJ1-5	CSAVKDRNNQPQHF	TGCAGTGCTGTTAAAGACAGGAATAATCAGCCCCAGCATTTT
NA	TRBV5-1	NA	TRBJ2-3	CASSFEQDTQYF	TGCGCCAGCAGCTTTGAACAAGATACGCAGTATTTT
NA	TRBV7-9	few	TRBJ1-6	CASSLGQNNSPLHF	TGTGCCAGCAGCTTAGGACAGAATAATTCACCCCTCCACTTT
NA	TRBV20-1	NA	TRBJ2-1	CSAGLDYNEQFF	TGCAGTGCCGGATTGGATTACAATGAGCAGTTCTTC
TRBD2	TRBV6-4	NA	TRBJ2-7	CASSERTSGSSYNEQYF	TGTGCCAGCAGTGAGAGGACTAGCGGGAGCTCCTACAATGAGCAGTACTTC
NA	TRBV4-2	NA	TRBJ1-2	CASSQVGGRANTNYGYTF	TGTGCCAGCAGCCAAGTGGGGGGCAGGGCCAATACTAACTATGGCTACACCTTC
TRBD2	TRBV28	NA	TRBJ2-2	CASSQPGREAVGELFF	TGTGCCAGCAGCCAACCGGGGCGGGAGGCCGTCGGGGAGCTGTTTTTT
NA	TRBV20-1	NA	TRBJ1-4	CSTPGAKKLFF	TGCAGTACCCCGGGGGCTAAAAAACTGTTTTTT
NA	TRBV29-1	NA	TRBJ2-3	CSVPTHSGSSTDTQYF	TGCAGCGTCCCCACCCATAGCGGATCTAGCACAGATACGCAGTATTTT
NA	TRBV27	NA	TRBJ1-5	CASSPRTDGNQPQHF	TGTGCCAGCAGTCCTAGGACAGACGGGAATCAGCCCCAGCATTTT
NA	TRBV12-3/TRBV12-4	NA	TRBJ2-4	CASSLEYLAKNIQYF	TGTGCCAGCAGTTTGGAGTATCTAGCCAAAAACATTCAGTACTTC
NA	TRBV29-1	NA	TRBJ2-6	CSVLSASGANVLTF	TGCAGCGTTCTCTCAGCCTCTGGGGCCAACGTCCTGACTTTC
NA	TRBV10-3	few	TRBJ2-7	CAISGGGPSSYEQYF	TGTGCCATCAGTGGTGGGGGGCCGAGCTCCTACGAGCAGTACTTC
NA	TRBV11-2	few	TRBJ2-2	CASSLRPKNTGELFF	TGTGCCAGCAGCTTACGGCCCAAAAACACCGGGGAGCTGTTTTTT
TRBD1	TRBV28	NA	TRBJ2-7	CASSSGQVSRYEQYF	TGTGCCAGCAGTTCCGGACAGGTTTCCCGTTACGAGCAGTACTTC
TRBD1	TRBV18	few	TRBJ1-2	CASSPGQGQNYGYTF	TGTGCCAGCTCACCTGGACAGGGCCAAAACTATGGCTACACCTTC
TRBD2	TRBV6-2/TRBV6-3	few	TRBJ2-4	CASSYSSGSVNIQYF	TGTGCCAGCAGTTACAGTAGCGGGTCCGTAAACATTCAGTACTTC
TRBD2	TRBV5-1	NA	TRBJ2-3	CASSGGLAGLDTQYF	TGCGCCAGCAGCGGTGGACTAGCGGGTTTGGATACGCAGTATTTT
NA	TRBV5-7	few	TRBJ1-4	CASSLVGGRLNEKLFF	TGTGCCAGCAGCTTGGTTGGTGGCAGACTTAATGAAAAACTGTTTTTT